This T cell receptor beta chain was documented in a study of T cells in Graves' hyperthyroidism and ophthalmopathy. TCR beta CDR3 sequences were amplified from RNA transcripts. HTBI primers drove first-round RT-PCR of the TCR CDR3. TCRdb analysed the multiplex PCR reads with MiXCR anew, one entry per CDR3 protein. The sample lists around 620,000 distinct CDR3 sequences, 46% occurring once. General study points: Most expanded thyroid clonotypes above 0.001 also appeared in blood. The authors' 13 V-J model separated ophthalmopathy from stable hyperthyroidism.

It was uncontrolled infection, other autoimmune disease, pregnancy or lactation that excluded patients. Clinical symptoms, serum thyroxine, TRAb, thyroid ultrasound and orbital computed tomography informed diagnoses. V shed 4 bases and J 0 bases; nucleotides not matched to a gene: 8. The CDR3 loop spans 17 amino acids. Germline CDR1 and CDR2: SGHTS and YDEGEE. As to this clonotype: Its specificity is unknown.

The sequenced sample was peripheral blood or thyroid tissue (not recorded which). The origin of this receptor is an adult woman with Graves' disease, either hyperthyroidism or ophthalmopathy (not recorded which). The chain is built from TRBV5-8 and TRBJ1-5; TRBD1 matches 9 bases. CDR3 nucleotides: TGTGCCAGCAGCCCCTACAGGGGGCTGAATAGCAATCAGCCCCAGCATTTT. It translates to CASSPYRGLNSNQPQHF.